The clone carrying this TCR beta chain has a handful of counts. The antigen remains undetermined. This specimen comes from a study of post-analysis software for immune sequencing data. Researchers reported that TCR beta cDNA libraries carried unique molecular identifiers. TCRdb processed the PCR reads anew with MiXCR; each CDR3 protein has one entry. This table has hundreds of thousands of distinct CDR3 sequences, just under 30% appearing once. Losses at the gene ends were 2 bases for V and 0 bases for J; bases not matched to a gene: 20. The germline CDR1 and CDR2 sequences are MNHEY and SVGEGT. The CDR3 contains 22 residues. General study results and limits: Among several TRBV segments more frequent in patients than controls were TRBV5-6, TRBV5-1 and TRBV20-1.

The rearrangement joins TRBV6-2 or TRBV6-3 to TRBJ2-1; TRBD2 aligns across 9 bases. Sequences were obtained from blood. The source of this sequence is a girl aged 5 to 17 with multiple sclerosis. The CDR3 bases are TGTGCCAGCAGTTACGATTTGTCCGGGGTAGCGGGAGCCTTGAGCTCCTACAATGAGCAGTTCTTC. Its protein is CASSYDLSGVAGALSSYNEQFF.